This TCR beta chain was captured by sequencing in a study of spatial heterogeneity in lung cancer. Study observations and caveats: Expanded intratumoral alpha and beta TCR counts tracked tumor mutation counts.

This sample's time point: sample taken at primary tumor resection. TCRdb itself ran the 5' RACE reads through MiXCR, one entry per CDR3 protein. The table lists several thousand distinct CDR3 sequences, 14% of them singletons. CDR3 size: 15 residues. Between the trimmed V and J ends, which lost 5 bases and 6 bases, there was a span of 17 bases. Germline V gene lookup returns CDR1 MDHEN and CDR2 SYDVKM. Of note for this clonotype: What it binds is not known. A library prepared for alpha chains yielded this beta chain as an off-target read; its size is of little meaning.

This material consisted of lung tumor tissue, taken at surgery. The receptor was isolated from a male donor with early-stage non-small cell lung cancer. The V call is TRBV28, the J call TRBJ2-4; the D is unclear. CDR3 in amino acids: CASSPQEPRRNIQYF. The CDR3 coding sequence is TGTGCCAGCAGTCCGCAGGAGCCCCGCCGAAACATTCAGTACTTC.